These 17 T cell receptor beta chains were sequenced from one sample in a study of shared clonotypes between healthy human individuals. Some clones are missing from TCRdb's copy, which holds only in-frame ones; the method was immunoSEQ multiplex PCR. Among over 850,000 clones listed, more than 75% were seen once. Material for sequencing was memory CD4+ T cells from PBMCs. Indicated subset: CD45RA-negative fraction. The source is a man aged 18 to 30 in good health. Some clones in this sample may be carry-over from other donors' samples.

CDR3 nucleotides: TGTGCCAGCAGCACGGGACTAGTCCCTGAGCAGTTCTTC. Its translation: CASSTGLVPEQFF. The chain has TRBV11-3 and TRBJ2-1; 8 bases are shared with TRBD2. Germline lookup yields CDR1 SGHNT and CDR2 YENEEA. The length of the CDR3 is 13 residues. Losses at the gene ends were 5 bases for V and 9 bases for J; bases not matched to a gene: 6.

This clone was counted a single time. The chain carries TRBV28 and TRBJ1-4; no definite D call. Trimming removed 1 base from V and 7 bases from J, with 16 bases in between. The CDR3 loop spans 16 amino acids. Germline CDR1 and CDR2: MDHEN and SYDVKM. CDR3 region: CASSLYPRRMSEKLFF. The CDR3 DNA reads as TGTGCCAGCAGTTTATATCCCAGGAGGATGAGTGAAAAACTGTTTTTT.

This clone has just a few counts. J is TRBJ1-2 and V is TRBV18, with 7 positions matching TRBD1. V trimming: 6 bases; J trimming: 8 bases; junction bases outside the gene matches: 9. Germline V CDR1 and CDR2: KGHSH, LQKENI. The CDR3 extends over 13 amino acids. This chain's CDR3 is CASSPDRHQGYTF. The DNA for the CDR3 is TGTGCCAGCTCCCCGGACAGGCACCAGGGCTACACCTTC. Variable domain in full (rest from reference TRBV18 and TRBJ1-2): NAGVMQNPRHLVRRRGQEARLRCSPMKGHSHVYWYRQLPEEGLKFMVYLQKENIIDESGMPKERFSAEFPKEGPSILRIQQVVRGDSAAYFCASSPDRHQGYTFGSGTRLTVV.

The chain carries TRBV27 and TRBJ1-5, with a weak D call TRBD1 (5 bases). This CDR3 has 13 amino acids. Per germline, CDR1 MNHEY and CDR2 SMNVEV (reference sequence). V was clipped by 6 bases and J by 5 bases, with 11 bases between them. The CDR3 bases are TGTGCCAGCAGACCGGGACTTTATCAGCCCCAGCATTTT. Translating gives CASRPGLYQPQHF.

V is TRBV29-1 and J is TRBJ2-1; 8 positions agree with TRBD1. The CDR3 consists of 15 residues. V was pared by 1 base and J by 8 bases, with 10 bases of the junction left unmatched. The germline gives CDR1 SQVTM, CDR2 ANQGSEA. The CDR3 DNA follows: TGCAGCGTTGAAGCACAAGGGACAGGTCCCGATGAGCAGTTCTTC. It codes for CSVEAQGTGPDEQFF.

The chain combines TRBV7-6 with TRBJ2-2; D is possibly TRBD2 (6 bases). V gave up 5 bases and J gave up 0 bases, with 10 bases separating them. Germline V CDR1 and CDR2: SGHVS, FNYEAQ. The CDR3 spans 15 residues. The CDR3 DNA sequence: TGTGCCAGCAGCGGCGGACTATCGAACACCGGGGAGCTGTTTTTT. Translation: CASSGGLSNTGELFF.

The chain has TRBV28 and TRBJ2-7; possibly TRBD1 for D (5 bases). V was cut by 4 bases and J by 3 bases, with 10 bases left in between. The CDR3 is 13 amino acids. CDR1 is MDHEN, CDR2 SYDVKM, per germline. The DNA for the CDR3 is TGTGCCAGCAGTTCAGCAGGGATCTACGAGCAGTACTTC. It yields the protein CASSSAGIYEQYF.

V and J are TRBV6-5 and TRBJ2-2, with D maybe TRBD1 (6 bases). Germline CDR1 and CDR2: MNHEY and SVGAGI. The ends were cut back, 7 bases at V and 3 bases at J, with 9 bases in the middle. The CDR3 consists of 13 residues. The CDR3 DNA reads TGTGCCAGCAATAACAGGGACACCGGGGAGCTGTTTTTT. As protein: CASNNRDTGELFF.

V is TRBV10-3 and J is TRBJ1-2, with 7 bases aligning to TRBD1. Germline values: CDR1 ENHRY, CDR2 SYGVKD. The CDR3 covers 15 residues. V was clipped by 2 bases and J by 1 base; unmatched bases: 4. Here the CDR3 reads CAISERQGVNYGYTF. The CDR3 coding sequence is TGTGCCATCAGTGAGCGACAGGGTGTTAACTATGGCTACACCTTC.

This clone was observed a few times. The chain employs TRBV6-5 and TRBJ1-3, with TRBD1 identical over 7 bases. Trimming removed 5 bases from V and 4 bases from J; junction bases left unmatched: 8. CDR1 is MNHEY and CDR2 is SVGAGI in the germline V gene. CDR3 length: 15 amino acids. The CDR3 loop reads CASSTRGHNGNTIYF. The CDR3 coding sequence is TGTGCCAGCAGTACGAGGGGGCATAACGGAAACACCATATATTTT.

This clone was seen only a few times. CDR3 coding DNA: TGTGCCAGCTCACCTATGCCGTTACCCTACGAGCAGTACTTC. It translates to CASSPMPLPYEQYF. This chain uses TRBV18 with TRBJ2-7; D is unresolved. The CDR3 loop spans 14 amino acids. Germline assignment: CDR1 KGHSH and CDR2 LQKENI. Trimming pared 3 bases from V and 2 bases from J, leaving 11 bases between.

V usage is TRBV27 and J usage is TRBJ1-2; 9 nucleotides align to TRBD1. Germline V gives CDR1 MNHEY, CDR2 SMNVEV (reference sequence). The CDR3 is 17 residues long. With 3 bases clipped from V and 1 base from J, the junction kept 9 bases outside the gene matches. The CDR3 here is CASSFSPRTGDNYGYTF. CDR3 coding DNA: TGTGCCAGCAGTTTCTCCCCCCGGACAGGGGATAACTATGGCTACACCTTC.

V gene TRBV5-6 combines with J gene TRBJ1-1; possible D gene TRBD1, 5 bases. The ends were cut back, 0 bases at V and 6 bases at J, with 9 bases in the middle. The CDR3 is 13 amino acids. Germline V gives CDR1 SGHDT, CDR2 YYEEEE. CDR3 sequence (DNA): TGTGCCAGCAGCTTGGATGGGACGGCTGAAGCTTTCTTT. Translated, it gives CASSLDGTAEAFF.

The J gene is TRBJ2-3, the V gene TRBV2; either TRBD1 or TRBD2 may supply D (6 bases each). This CDR3 spans 14 amino acids. Germline V lookup: CDR1 SNHLY, CDR2 FYNNEI. The germline V and J ends were trimmed by 8 bases and 5 bases, with 17 bases remaining between them. This CDR3 reads CASLKGGAGDTQYF. The DNA of the CDR3 is TGTGCCAGCCTTAAAGGGGGAGCGGGAGATACGCAGTATTTT.

V is TRBV5-1 and J is TRBJ2-5; 8 nucleotides align to TRBD1. The germline V gene encodes CDR1 SGHRS and CDR2 YFSETQ. The V gene end was trimmed by 4 bases and the J gene end by 5 bases; junction bases not matched to a gene: 7. This CDR3 comprises 14 residues. CDR3 amino acids: CASSGTGGRETQYF. CDR3 coding DNA: TGCGCCAGCAGCGGAACAGGGGGGAGGGAGACCCAGTACTTC.

V is TRBV2 and J is TRBJ1-1; D unresolved. Germline CDR1 SNHLY, CDR2 FYNNEI. The V end was cut by 1 base, the J end by 7 bases, with 10 bases between. This CDR3 is built from 13 residues. The CDR3 reads CASSEEMGVEAFF. CDR3 coding DNA: TGTGCCAGCAGTGAAGAGATGGGAGTTGAAGCTTTCTTT.

This chain joins TRBV27 and TRBJ2-5; D is unresolved. This CDR3 has 13 residues. Germline V gene lookup returns CDR1 MNHEY and CDR2 SMNVEV (reference sequence). V gave up 6 bases and J gave up 4 bases, with 12 bases separating them. The chain's CDR3 is CASSDSIGETQYF. In DNA form, the CDR3 reads TGTGCCAGCAGCGACTCGATCGGAGAGACCCAGTACTTC.